Presented here are 31 T cell receptor beta chains from one specimen sequenced in a study of blood T cell repertoires in COVID-19. The method was immunoSEQ multiplex PCR; TCRdb's version includes in-frame clones alone and lacks a portion of them. The data contain some 170,000 clones, roughly 82% of them singletons. Sequenced: PBMCs or T cells enriched from blood (not recorded which). Source of these receptors: a man aged 45 to 65 who had recovered from COVID-19.

The chain combines TRBV29-1 with TRBJ2-7; D might be TRBD1 (5 bases). The V gene's germline CDR1 is SQVTM and CDR2 ANQGSEA. The CDR3 runs 15 residues. Trimming left V 5 bases short and J 6 bases short, with 23 bases between. The DNA for the CDR3 is TGCAGCGTTATCTCTTCTCGCCAGGGCGTCTCCGAGCAGTACTTC. This codes for CSVISSRQGVSEQYF.

The chain joins TRBV10-3 to TRBJ1-2; D may be TRBD1 (5 bases). The CDR3 extends over 14 amino acids. Germline V gives CDR1 ENHRY, CDR2 SYGVKD. The V end was cut by 6 bases, the J end by 2 bases, with 13 bases between. The CDR3 region is CAIRSSTENYGYTF. CDR3 DNA sequence: TGTGCCATCAGGAGCTCGACAGAGAACTATGGCTACACCTTC.

The chain has TRBV5-4 and TRBJ1-1; TRBD1 matches at 9 bases. Germline CDR1 SGHNT, CDR2 YYREEE (reference sequence). The trim removed 6 bases at V and 2 bases at J, leaving 8 bases unmatched. The CDR3 is made up of 15 amino acids. The CDR3 spells CASKTGTGTNTEAFF. CDR3 nucleotide sequence: TGTGCCAGCAAAACCGGGACAGGGACCAACACTGAAGCTTTCTTT.

The J gene is TRBJ1-3, the V gene TRBV18; 11 bases are a match to TRBD1. V was pared by 6 bases and J by 0 bases, with 10 bases of the junction left unmatched. CDR3 length: 18 residues. Germline V gene data show CDR1 as KGHSH and CDR2 as LQKENI. CDR3 protein: CASSAGTGGLSSGNTIYF. The DNA for the CDR3 is TGTGCCAGCTCCGCCGGGACAGGGGGACTAAGCTCTGGAAACACCATATATTTT. The whole variable domain, filled in from reference TRBV18 and TRBJ1-3, reads NAGVMQNPRHLVRRRGQEARLRCSPMKGHSHVYWYRQLPEEGLKFMVYLQKENIIDESGMPKERFSAEFPKEGPSILRIQQVVRGDSAAYFCASSAGTGGLSSGNTIYFGEGSWLTVV.

The chain couples TRBV7-2 to TRBJ1-6, with a possible D match to TRBD1 (5 bases). CDR3 length equals 14 residues. Germline V lookup: CDR1 SGHTA, CDR2 FQGNSA. Trimming took 7 bases from V and 10 from J, leaving 17 bases between them. In DNA form, the CDR3 reads TGTGCCAGCAACAGACGGGACCGGGGGTCACCCCTCCACTTT. Translated, it gives CASNRRDRGSPLHF.

This clone was seen a handful of times. V gene TRBV3-1 (or the pseudogene TRBV3-2) combines with J gene TRBJ2-2; the match to TRBD2 covers 11 bases. This CDR3 spans 15 amino acids. Germline loops: CDR1 LGHDT, CDR2 YNNKEL (reference sequence). With V trimmed by 5 bases and J by 8 bases, 7 bases remained unmatched. CDR3 sequence: CASSWTSGYLGELFF. The CDR3 DNA is TGTGCCAGCAGCTGGACTAGCGGGTACCTAGGGGAGCTGTTTTTT.

This clone was seen once. The chain links TRBV20-1 to TRBJ2-7; 7 nucleotides agree with TRBD2. The CDR3 consists of 15 residues. Germline CDR1 and CDR2: DFQATT and SNEGSKA (reference sequence). Unmatched junction bases numbered 10, after V lost 3 bases and J lost 2 bases. The CDR3 DNA reads as TGCAGTGCTAGTGGGGCGCGGGGGACCACCTACGAGCAGTACTTC. This codes for CSASGARGTTYEQYF.

The V and J genes are TRBV3-1 (or the pseudogene TRBV3-2) and TRBJ1-4, with TRBD1 as a possible D gene (5 bases). Trimming cost V 1 base and J 7 bases, with 16 bases left between them. Germline V lookup: CDR1 LGHDT, CDR2 YNNKEL (reference sequence). This CDR3 has 16 amino acids. The CDR3, as DNA: TGTGCCAGCAGCCAAGGGGGGGTCCGTTCTGGTGAAAAACTGTTTTTT. Translating it yields CASSQGGVRSGEKLFF.

In its sample, this clone was seen a few times. CDR3 nucleotide sequence: TGTGCCAGCAGCAAAGATGCAGGGGAAATGAACACTGAAGCTTTCTTT. As protein: CASSKDAGEMNTEAFF. The chain links TRBV21-1 to TRBJ1-1; TRBD1, the D gene given by the table, was not confirmed from the DNA. TRBV21-1 is described as a pseudogene. The CDR3 extends over 16 amino acids.

This chain links TRBV24-1 with TRBJ2-5, with 8 positions matching TRBD1. The ends lost 4 bases at V and 5 bases at J; junction bases unmatched: 5. Germline-derived CDR1 and CDR2 are KGHDR and SFDVKD. This CDR3 is 14 amino acids long. CDR3 DNA sequence: TGTGCCACCAGTGACAGCCAGGGGGCTGAGACCCAGTACTTC. Its translation is CATSDSQGAETQYF.

This clone occurred a few times. The chain joins TRBV7-3 to TRBJ2-7, with 10 bases aligning to TRBD1. Per germline, CDR1 SGHTA and CDR2 FQGTGA. V lost 5 bases to trimming and J lost 4 bases; unmatched junction nucleotides: 2. The CDR3 totals 13 residues. CDR3 sequence (DNA): TGTGCCAGCAGCACGGGACAGGGGTACGAGCAGTACTTC. Translating it yields CASSTGQGYEQYF.

The chain employs TRBV28 and TRBJ1-3; D gene uncertain. The CDR3 contains 14 residues. The V end was cut by 2 bases, the J end by 1 base, with 6 bases between. CDR1 is MDHEN, CDR2 SYDVKM, per germline. The CDR3 sequence: CASSLQWSGNTIYF. CDR3 DNA: TGTGCCAGCAGTTTACAGTGGTCTGGAAACACCATATATTTT.

The count of this clone is one. In the same sample, other DNA sequences code for this CDR3. The chain has TRBV3-1 (or the pseudogene TRBV3-2) and TRBJ1-1; D not certain. The length of the CDR3 is 13 residues. Germline V lookup: CDR1 LGHDT, CDR2 YNNKEL (reference sequence). The V gene lost 3 bases and the J gene lost 2 bases, with 7 bases spanning the gap. The CDR3, as DNA: TGTGCCAGCAGCCAGGGAGAAAACACTGAAGCTTTCTTT. Translated, it gives CASSQGENTEAFF.

The gene calls are TRBV3-1 (or the pseudogene TRBV3-2) and TRBJ1-1, with D unclear. The CDR3 spans 14 residues. The V and J ends lost 2 bases and 5 bases respectively, with 12 bases between them. Germline-derived CDR1 and CDR2 are LGHDT and YNNKEL (reference sequence). In DNA form, the CDR3 reads TGTGCCAGCAGCCAAACGGCGGGCAAGACTGAAGCTTTCTTT. This translates into CASSQTAGKTEAFF.

This chain links TRBV29-1 with TRBJ1-2, with D possibly matching TRBD1 (5 bases). V lost 8 bases and J lost 4, with 17 bases in between. Germline assignment: CDR1 SQVTM and CDR2 ANQGSEA. The CDR3 is 13 residues long. The chain's CDR3 is CSSYSPGSYGYTF. CDR3 nucleotides: TGCAGCTCATACTCTCCAGGGTCCTATGGCTACACCTTC.

The CDR3 sequence is CASSQDPAGGLNEQFF. As DNA, the CDR3 is TGTGCCAGCAGCCAAGACCCAGCGGGGGGGCTCAATGAGCAGTTCTTC. V gene TRBV3-1 (or the pseudogene TRBV3-2) combines with J gene TRBJ2-1; 10 positions match TRBD2. The CDR3 consists of 16 residues. Germline V gene lookup returns CDR1 LGHDT and CDR2 YNNKEL (reference sequence). After removal of 0 bases from V and 6 bases from J, the junction contained 5 bases not matched to a gene.

The V and J genes are TRBV6-1 and TRBJ2-3; D might be TRBD2 (6 bases). Germline lookup yields CDR1 MNHNS and CDR2 SASEGT. The length of the CDR3 is 14 residues. Deletions cut 5 bases from V and 4 bases from J, with 13 bases between. In DNA, the CDR3 is TGTGCCAGCAGTTCCCGGGGGACTGCAGATACGCAGTATTTT. Protein: CASSSRGTADTQYF.

This clone showed up just a few times. The gene calls are TRBV19 and TRBJ1-5; 8 bases map to TRBD1. CDR3 length equals 17 residues. V shed 5 bases, J shed 3 bases, and the junction held 12 bases outside the gene matches. CDR1 and CDR2 from the germline V gene are LNHDA and SQIVND (reference sequence). CDR3 loop: CASSDRQGTVINQPQHF. In nucleotides, the CDR3 is TGTGCCAGTAGTGATCGACAGGGGACCGTAATCAATCAGCCCCAGCATTTT.

The chain recombines TRBV27 with TRBJ1-6, with D perhaps TRBD1 (6 bases). Germline V gives CDR1 MNHEY, CDR2 SMNVEV (reference sequence). The V gene lost 3 bases and the J gene lost 5 bases, with 8 bases spanning the gap. CDR3 length: 14 amino acids. CDR3 in DNA: TGTGCCAGCAGTTTGTACAGGGATAATTCACCCCTCCACTTT. Translated: CASSLYRDNSPLHF.

The J gene is TRBJ2-3, the V gene TRBV7-2, with D perhaps matching TRBD2 (5 bases). The CDR3 contains 16 residues. The V end lost 2 bases, the J end lost 0 bases, and 12 bases lay between the germline ends. The V gene's germline CDR1 is SGHTA and CDR2 FQGNSA. DNA of the CDR3: TGTGCCAGCAGCTTATTGTCTAGCACTAGCACAGATACGCAGTATTTT. Amino acid sequence: CASSLLSSTSTDTQYF.

The genes are TRBV3-1 (or the pseudogene TRBV3-2) and TRBJ1-1, with 8 positions matching TRBD1. V trimming: 3 bases; J trimming: 1 base; junction bases outside the gene matches: 4. Per germline, CDR1 LGHDT and CDR2 YNNKEL (reference sequence). This CDR3 has 15 amino acids. CDR3 residues: CASSQDRVGNTEAFF. The CDR3 DNA follows: TGTGCCAGCAGCCAGGACAGGGTGGGGAACACTGAAGCTTTCTTT.

The sample holds one count of this clone. The chain uses TRBV5-1 and TRBJ1-1; D possibly corresponds to TRBD1 (6 bases). The CDR3 totals 15 residues. The V end lost 3 bases, the J end lost 1 base, and 13 bases lay between the germline ends. From germline, CDR1 is SGHRS and CDR2 YFSETQ. CDR3 loop: CASSYSPGQNTEAFF. CDR3 DNA: TGCGCCAGCAGCTATTCCCCGGGACAGAACACTGAAGCTTTCTTT.

The chain recombines TRBV28 with TRBJ1-6; D is unclear. This CDR3 comprises 14 residues. Trimming took off 6 bases at V and 7 bases at J, with 13 bases between the two ends. The germline CDR1 and CDR2 sequences are MDHEN and SYDVKM. The CDR3 here is CASRRRGNNSPLHF. The CDR3 DNA reads as TGTGCCAGCAGACGACGGGGAAACAATTCACCCCTCCACTTT.

V usage is TRBV5-6 and J usage is TRBJ1-2, with a possible D match to TRBD1 (5 bases). The germline V gene encodes CDR1 SGHDT and CDR2 YYEEEE. The CDR3 totals 14 residues. V lost 0 bases to trimming and J lost 4 bases, with 10 bases between them. CDR3 DNA: TGTGCCAGCAGCTTGGGCAGGGAAGTCTATGGCTACACCTTC. Amino acids: CASSLGREVYGYTF. Variable domain in full (rest from reference TRBV5-6 and TRBJ1-2): DAGVTQSPTHLIKTRGQQVTLRCSPKSGHDTVSWYQQALGQGPQFIFQYYEEEERQRGNFPDRFSGHQFPNYSSELNVNALLLGDSALYLCASSLGREVYGYTFGSGTRLTVV.

The CDR3 reads CASSYLGGTGYGYTF. The CDR3 DNA reads as TGCGCCAGCAGCTACCTGGGCGGGACAGGTTATGGCTACACCTTC. J is TRBJ1-2 and V is TRBV5-1, with 8 nucleotides matching TRBD1. After removal of 3 bases from V and 5 bases from J, the junction contained 9 bases not matched to a gene. Germline CDR1 and CDR2: SGHRS and YFSETQ. The CDR3 has 15 amino acids. The entire variable domain, with the rest obtained from reference TRBV5-1 and TRBJ1-2, is as follows: KAGVTQTPRYLIKTRGQQVTLSCSPISGHRSVSWYQQTPGQGLQFLFEYFSETQRNKGNFPGRFSGRQFSNSRSEMNVSTLELGDSALYLCASSYLGGTGYGYTFGSGTRLTVV.

This chain joins TRBV15 and TRBJ1-5; D is possibly TRBD1 (5 bases). V dropped 5 bases and J dropped 4 bases, with 18 bases sitting between them. The germline gives CDR1 LNHNV, CDR2 YYDKDF (reference sequence). CDR3 length: 16 residues. CDR3 coding DNA: TGTGCCACCAGCCGCTTGAAGGCGGGGGTGAATCAGCCCCAGCATTTT. This encodes CATSRLKAGVNQPQHF.

The rearrangement joins TRBV24-1 to TRBJ1-2; D unclear. The V end was cut by 4 bases, the J end by 5 bases, with 10 bases between. This CDR3 is 13 amino acids long. Germline loops: CDR1 KGHDR, CDR2 SFDVKD. The CDR3 coding sequence is TGTGCCACCAGTGAACCGCGCGGATATGGCTACACCTTC. Residues: CATSEPRGYGYTF.

This chain connects TRBV5-1 to TRBJ2-5, with D perhaps matching TRBD2 (5 bases). Between the trimmed V and J ends, which lost 0 bases and 1 base, there was a span of 13 bases. Germline CDR1 reads SGHRS; CDR2 reads YFSETQ. The CDR3 loop spans 16 amino acids. The CDR3 here is CASSLVAGGAQETQYF. CDR3 nucleotides: TGCGCCAGCAGCTTGGTGGCCGGAGGTGCCCAAGAGACCCAGTACTTC.

The chain is built from TRBV10-1 and TRBJ2-5; the D gene is possibly TRBD1 (5 bases). V lost 4 bases, J lost 5 bases, and 14 bases lay in between. Germline loops: CDR1 WNHNN, CDR2 SYGVQD (reference sequence). This CDR3 is built from 14 residues. The CDR3 DNA reads TGCGCCAGCAGTGTGGGGCCGGGTTCGGAGACCCAGTACTTC. It encodes CASSVGPGSETQYF.

The sample holds a few counts of this clone. The chain combines TRBV5-1 with TRBJ2-7; 7 nucleotides match TRBD1. The germline V gene encodes CDR1 SGHRS and CDR2 YFSETQ. V lost 3 bases to trimming and J lost 2 bases; unmatched junction nucleotides: 5. The CDR3 sequence is 14 residues long. The CDR3 spells CASSYRQGPYEQYF. The CDR3 coding sequence is TGCGCCAGCAGCTACCGACAGGGACCCTACGAGCAGTACTTC.

This chain joins TRBV2 and TRBJ1-2; D call uncertain. The length of the CDR3 is 12 residues. Germline-derived CDR1 and CDR2 are SNHLY and FYNNEI. V dropped 5 bases and J dropped 2 bases, with 6 bases sitting between them. CDR3 coding DNA: TGTGCCAGCAGTACAACGAACTATGGCTACACCTTC. Amino acid sequence: CASSTTNYGYTF. Full variable domain (remainder filled in from reference TRBV2 and TRBJ1-2): EPEVTQTPSHQVTQMGQEVILRCVPISNHLYFYWYRQILGQKVEFLVSFYNNEISEKSEIFDDQFSVERPDGSNFTLKIRSTKLEDSAMYFCASSTTNYGYTFGSGTRLTVV.